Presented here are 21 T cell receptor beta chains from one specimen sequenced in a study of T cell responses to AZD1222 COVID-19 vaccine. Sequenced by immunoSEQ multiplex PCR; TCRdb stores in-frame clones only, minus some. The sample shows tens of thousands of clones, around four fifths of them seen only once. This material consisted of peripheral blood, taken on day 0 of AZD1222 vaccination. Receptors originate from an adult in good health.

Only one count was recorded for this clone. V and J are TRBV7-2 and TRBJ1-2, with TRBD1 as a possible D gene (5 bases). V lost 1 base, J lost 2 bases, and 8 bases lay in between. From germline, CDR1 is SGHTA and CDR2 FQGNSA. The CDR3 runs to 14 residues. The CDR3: CASSLGRVNYGYTF. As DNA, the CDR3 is TGTGCCAGCAGCTTAGGCAGGGTAAACTATGGCTACACCTTC.

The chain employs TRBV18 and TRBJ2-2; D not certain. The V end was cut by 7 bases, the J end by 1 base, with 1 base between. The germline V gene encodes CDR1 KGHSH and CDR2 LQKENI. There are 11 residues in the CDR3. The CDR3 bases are TGTGCCAGCTTGAACACCGGGGAGCTGTTTTTT. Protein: CASLNTGELFF.

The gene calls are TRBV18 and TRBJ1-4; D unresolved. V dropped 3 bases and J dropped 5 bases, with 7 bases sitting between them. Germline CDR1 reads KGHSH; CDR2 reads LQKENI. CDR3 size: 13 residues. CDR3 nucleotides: TGTGCCAGCTCACCTGACCAGAATGAAAAACTGTTTTTT. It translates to CASSPDQNEKLFF. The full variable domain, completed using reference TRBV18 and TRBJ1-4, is NAGVMQNPRHLVRRRGQEARLRCSPMKGHSHVYWYRQLPEEGLKFMVYLQKENIIDESGMPKERFSAEFPKEGPSILRIQQVVRGDSAAYFCASSPDQNEKLFFGSGTQLSVL.

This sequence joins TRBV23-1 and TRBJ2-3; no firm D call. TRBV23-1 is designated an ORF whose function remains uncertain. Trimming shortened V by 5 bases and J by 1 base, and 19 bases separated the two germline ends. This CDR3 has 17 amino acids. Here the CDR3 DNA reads TGCGCCAGCAGTGTTCCCCTCTCAAACAACGGCACAGATACGCAGTATTTT. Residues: CASSVPLSNNGTDTQYF.

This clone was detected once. The CDR3 DNA follows: TGTGCCAGCAGCTTGGGTTTGGCAGATACGCAGTATTTT. Its translation: CASSLGLADTQYF. The J gene is TRBJ2-3, the V gene TRBV11-3, with D uncertain. Germline CDR1 SGHNT, CDR2 YENEEA. V was cut by 3 bases and J by 4 bases, with 8 bases left in between. This CDR3 has 13 amino acids. Using reference TRBV11-3 and TRBJ2-3 for the parts outside the CDR3, the full variable domain is EAGVVQSPRYKIIEKKQPVAFWCNPISGHNTLYWYLQNLGQGPELLIRYENEEAVDDSQLPKDRFSAERLKGVDSTLKIQPAELGDSAVYLCASSLGLADTQYFGPGTRLTVL.

CDR3 nucleotides: TGTGCCAGCAGCCCCTTCGCCCTGCCTGCAGAGACCCAGTACTTC. The encoded protein is CASSPFALPAETQYF. The V and J genes are TRBV7-2 and TRBJ2-5; D unresolved. V lost 5 bases to trimming and J lost 4 bases, with 17 bases between them. This CDR3 has 15 residues. Germline V gene data show CDR1 as SGHTA and CDR2 as FQGNSA.

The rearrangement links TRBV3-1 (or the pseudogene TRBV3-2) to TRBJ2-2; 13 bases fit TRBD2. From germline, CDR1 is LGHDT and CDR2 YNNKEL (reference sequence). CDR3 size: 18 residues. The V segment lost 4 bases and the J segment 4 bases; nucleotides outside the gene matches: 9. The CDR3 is CASSLTSGGAWGTGELFF. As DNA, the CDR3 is TGTGCCAGCAGCCTAACTAGCGGGGGGGCCTGGGGCACCGGGGAGCTGTTTTTT.

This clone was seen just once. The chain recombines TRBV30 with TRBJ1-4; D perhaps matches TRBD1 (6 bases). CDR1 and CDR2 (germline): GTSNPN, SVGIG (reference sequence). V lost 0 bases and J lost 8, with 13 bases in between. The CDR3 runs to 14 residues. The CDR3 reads CAWSVGGDSEKLFF. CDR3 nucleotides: TGTGCCTGGAGTGTAGGGGGGGATTCAGAAAAACTGTTTTTT.

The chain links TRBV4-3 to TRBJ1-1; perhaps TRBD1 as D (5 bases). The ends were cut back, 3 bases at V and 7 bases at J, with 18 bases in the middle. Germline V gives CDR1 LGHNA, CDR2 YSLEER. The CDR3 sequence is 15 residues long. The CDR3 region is CASSQVRAGFDEAFF. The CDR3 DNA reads TGCGCCAGCAGCCAGGTGAGGGCAGGGTTTGATGAAGCTTTCTTT.

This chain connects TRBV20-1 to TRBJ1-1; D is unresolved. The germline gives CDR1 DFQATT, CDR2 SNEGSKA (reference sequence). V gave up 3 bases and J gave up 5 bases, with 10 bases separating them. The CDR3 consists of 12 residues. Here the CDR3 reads CSASMFGTEAFF. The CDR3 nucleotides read TGCAGTGCTAGTATGTTCGGGACTGAAGCTTTCTTT.

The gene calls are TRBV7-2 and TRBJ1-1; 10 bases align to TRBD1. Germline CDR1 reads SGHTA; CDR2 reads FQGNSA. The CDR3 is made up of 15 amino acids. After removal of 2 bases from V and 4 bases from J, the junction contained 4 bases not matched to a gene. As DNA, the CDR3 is TGTGCCAGCAGCTTACTCCGGGACAGGGGCACTGAAGCTTTCTTT. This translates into CASSLLRDRGTEAFF.

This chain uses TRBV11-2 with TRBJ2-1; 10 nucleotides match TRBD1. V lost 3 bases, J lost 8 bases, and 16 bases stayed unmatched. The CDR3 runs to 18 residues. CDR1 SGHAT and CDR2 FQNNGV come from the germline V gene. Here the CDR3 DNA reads TGTGCCAGCAGCTTTACAACTGGACAGGGGGGTCAGTTGGATGAGCAGTTCTTC. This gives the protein CASSFTTGQGGQLDEQFF. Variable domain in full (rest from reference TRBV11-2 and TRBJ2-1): EAGVAQSPRYKIIEKRQSVAFWCNPISGHATLYWYQQILGQGPKLLIQFQNNGVVDDSQLPKDRFSAERLKGVDSTLKIQPAKLEDSAVYLCASSFTTGQGGQLDEQFFGPGTRLTVL.

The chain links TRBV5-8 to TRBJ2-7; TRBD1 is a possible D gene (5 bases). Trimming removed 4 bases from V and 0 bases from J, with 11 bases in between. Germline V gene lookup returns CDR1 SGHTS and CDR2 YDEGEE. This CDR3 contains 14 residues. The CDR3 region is CASSPDSLSYEQYF. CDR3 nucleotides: TGTGCCAGCAGCCCTGACAGTCTCTCCTACGAGCAGTACTTC.

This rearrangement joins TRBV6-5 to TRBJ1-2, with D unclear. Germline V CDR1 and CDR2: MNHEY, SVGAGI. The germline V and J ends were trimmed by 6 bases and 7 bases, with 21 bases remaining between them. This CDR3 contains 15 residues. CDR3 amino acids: CASSPVQSGGGGYTF. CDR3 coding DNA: TGTGCCAGCAGCCCCGTTCAGTCAGGTGGTGGTGGCTACACCTTC.

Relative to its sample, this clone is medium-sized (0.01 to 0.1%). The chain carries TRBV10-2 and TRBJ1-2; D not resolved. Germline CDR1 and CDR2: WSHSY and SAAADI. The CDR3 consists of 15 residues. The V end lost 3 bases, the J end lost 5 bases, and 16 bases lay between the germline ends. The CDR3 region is CASSDWAGGGYGYTF. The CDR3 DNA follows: TGCGCCAGCAGTGATTGGGCAGGCGGTGGGTATGGCTACACCTTC.

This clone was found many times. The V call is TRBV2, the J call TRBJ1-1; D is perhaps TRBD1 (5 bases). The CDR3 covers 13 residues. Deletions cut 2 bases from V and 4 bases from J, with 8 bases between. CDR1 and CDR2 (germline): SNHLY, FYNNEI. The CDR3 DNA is TGTGCCAGCAGTGAAAGAGGGGCCACTGAAGCTTTCTTT. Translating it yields CASSERGATEAFF.

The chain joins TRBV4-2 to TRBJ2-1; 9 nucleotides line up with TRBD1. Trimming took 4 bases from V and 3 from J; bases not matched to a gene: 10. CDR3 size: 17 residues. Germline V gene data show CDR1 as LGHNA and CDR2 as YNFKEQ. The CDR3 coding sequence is TGTGCCAGCAGCCCCAGCGCCGGGACAGGGAACTACAATGAGCAGTTCTTC. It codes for CASSPSAGTGNYNEQFF.

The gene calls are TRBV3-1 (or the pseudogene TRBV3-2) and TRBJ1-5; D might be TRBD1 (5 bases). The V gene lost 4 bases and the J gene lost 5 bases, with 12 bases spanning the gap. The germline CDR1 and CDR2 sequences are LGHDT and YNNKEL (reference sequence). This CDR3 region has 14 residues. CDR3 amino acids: CASSLNRGDQPQHF. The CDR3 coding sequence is TGTGCCAGCAGCCTAAACCGAGGGGATCAGCCCCAGCATTTT.

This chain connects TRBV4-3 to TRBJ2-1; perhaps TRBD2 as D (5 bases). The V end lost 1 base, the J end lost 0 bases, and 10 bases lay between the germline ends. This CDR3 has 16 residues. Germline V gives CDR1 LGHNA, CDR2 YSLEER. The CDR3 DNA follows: TGCGCCAGCAGCCAAGGTAGCGCCAGCTCCTACAATGAGCAGTTCTTC. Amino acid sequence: CASSQGSASSYNEQFF.

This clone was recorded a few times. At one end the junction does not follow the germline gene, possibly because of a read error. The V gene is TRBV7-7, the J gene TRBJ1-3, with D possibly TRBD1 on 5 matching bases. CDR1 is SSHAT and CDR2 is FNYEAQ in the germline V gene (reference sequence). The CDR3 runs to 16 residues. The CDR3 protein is CASSPGQGYSGNTIYF. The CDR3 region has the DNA TGTGCTAGCAGCCCGGGGCAGGGCTACTCTGGAAACACCATATATTTT.

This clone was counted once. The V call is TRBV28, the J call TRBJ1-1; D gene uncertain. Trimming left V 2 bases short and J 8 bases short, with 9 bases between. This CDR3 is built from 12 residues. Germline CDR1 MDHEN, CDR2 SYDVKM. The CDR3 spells CASSLRQAEAFF. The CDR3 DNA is TGTGCCAGCAGTTTAAGGCAGGCCGAAGCTTTCTTT.